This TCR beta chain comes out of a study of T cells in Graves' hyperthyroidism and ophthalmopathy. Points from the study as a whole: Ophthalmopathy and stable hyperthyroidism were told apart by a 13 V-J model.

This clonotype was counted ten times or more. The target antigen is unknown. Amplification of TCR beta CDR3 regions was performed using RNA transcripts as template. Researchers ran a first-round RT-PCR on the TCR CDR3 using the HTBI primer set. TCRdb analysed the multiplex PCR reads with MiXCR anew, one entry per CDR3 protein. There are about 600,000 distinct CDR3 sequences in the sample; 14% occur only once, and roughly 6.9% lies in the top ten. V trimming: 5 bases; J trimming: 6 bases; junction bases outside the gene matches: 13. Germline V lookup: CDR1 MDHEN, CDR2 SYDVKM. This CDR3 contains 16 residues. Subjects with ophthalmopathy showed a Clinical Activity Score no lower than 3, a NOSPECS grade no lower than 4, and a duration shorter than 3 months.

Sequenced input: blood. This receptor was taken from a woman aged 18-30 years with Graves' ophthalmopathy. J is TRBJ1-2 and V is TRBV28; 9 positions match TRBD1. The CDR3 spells CASSTPSGTGLDGYTF. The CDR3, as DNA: TGTGCCAGCAGTACACCCTCCGGGACAGGGCTCGATGGCTACACCTTC.